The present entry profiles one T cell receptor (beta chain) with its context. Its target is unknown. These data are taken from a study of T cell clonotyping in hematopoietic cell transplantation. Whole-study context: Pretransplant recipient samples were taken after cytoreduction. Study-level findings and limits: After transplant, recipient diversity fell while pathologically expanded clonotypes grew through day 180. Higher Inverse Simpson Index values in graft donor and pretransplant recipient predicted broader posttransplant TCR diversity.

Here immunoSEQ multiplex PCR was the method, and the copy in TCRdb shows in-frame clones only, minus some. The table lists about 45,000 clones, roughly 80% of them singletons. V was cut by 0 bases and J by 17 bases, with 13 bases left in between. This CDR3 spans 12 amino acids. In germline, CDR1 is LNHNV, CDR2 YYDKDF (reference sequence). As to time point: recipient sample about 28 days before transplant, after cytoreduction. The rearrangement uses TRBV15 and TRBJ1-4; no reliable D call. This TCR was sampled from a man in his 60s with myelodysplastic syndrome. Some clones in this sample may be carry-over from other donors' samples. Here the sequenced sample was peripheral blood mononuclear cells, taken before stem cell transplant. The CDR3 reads CATSRDRTAFFF. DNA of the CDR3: TGTGCCACCAGCAGAGATCGGACTGCTTTCTTTTTT.